Many counts were recorded for the clone carrying this TCR beta chain. What it binds is not known. This record comes from a study of regulatory T cells in long-lasting Graves disease. Study details: Graves' cases, newly diagnosed, had used antithyroid drugs under 3 months. General observations from the study: Accuracy was possibly reduced by small sample size.

Unmatched junction bases numbered 6, after V lost 2 bases and J lost 0 bases. This CDR3 spans 15 amino acids. The germline gives CDR1 DFQATT, CDR2 SNEGSKA (reference sequence). Construction of TCR beta libraries relied on iRepertoire HTBI primers and on Arm-PCR targeting CDR3 regions. TCRdb re-analysed the multiplex PCR reads in MiXCR, keeping a single row per CDR3 protein. The sample records a few hundred thousand distinct CDR3 sequences, 15% to 20% being singletons. Specified time point: newly diagnosed GD, antithyroid drugs for less than 3 months. Extracted RNA from PBMCs served as the source of the TCR library. This sample also belongs to another study, concerning T cells in Graves' hyperthyroidism and ophthalmopathy. Per that paper: Exclusions: uncontrolled infection, other autoimmune disease, pregnancy, lactation.

The starting material was peripheral blood mononuclear cells (PBMCs), obtained at new diagnosis, from a patient treated with antithyroid drugs. The J gene is TRBJ2-5, the V gene TRBV20-1, with 7 bases identical to TRBD2. The TCR originated in a woman aged 25 to 39 with Graves disease. This CDR3 reads CSARPSGENQETQYF. The CDR3 region has the DNA TGCAGTGCTAGACCCAGCGGGGAGAACCAAGAGACCCAGTACTTC.